Detailed here is one T cell receptor (beta chain). This CDR3 is 17 amino acids long. Germline V gene lookup returns CDR1 SGHVS and CDR2 FQNEAQ. V shed 2 bases and J shed 1 base, with 15 bases lying between them. These data belong to a study of patients and donors after allogeneic stem cell transplantation. Each CDR3 protein is one row after TCRdb ran MiXCR on the RT-PCR reads. The data show tens of thousands of distinct CDR3 sequences, roughly 43% seen once. The material sequenced was blood, either unsorted or a sorted T cell fraction (not recorded which). The rearrangement links TRBV7-8 to TRBJ1-5; weak D call: TRBD1 (5 bases). The sequence was collected from a human donor who was either an allogeneic HSCT recipient or a stem cell or donor lymphocyte infusion donor (not recorded which). It is not recorded whose cells these are; they may come from a transplant donor. The CDR3 nucleotides are TGTGCCAGCAGCTTAAAATGGGTTGGGGGGAGCAATCAGCCCCAGCATTTT. It yields the protein CASSLKWVGGSNQPQHF.